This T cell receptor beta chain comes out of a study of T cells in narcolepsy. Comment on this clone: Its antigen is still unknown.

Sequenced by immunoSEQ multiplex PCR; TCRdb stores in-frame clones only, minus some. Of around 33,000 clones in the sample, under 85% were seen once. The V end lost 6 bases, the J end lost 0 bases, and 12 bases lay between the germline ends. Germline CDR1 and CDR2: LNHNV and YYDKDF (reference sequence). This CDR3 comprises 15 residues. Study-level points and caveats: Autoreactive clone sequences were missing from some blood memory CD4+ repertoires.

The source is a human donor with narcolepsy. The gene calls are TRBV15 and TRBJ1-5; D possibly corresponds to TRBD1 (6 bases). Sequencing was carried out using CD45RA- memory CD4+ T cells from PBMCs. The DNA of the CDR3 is TGTGCCACCAGGCGGGCAGGGGATAGCAATCAGCCCCAGCATTTT. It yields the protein CATRRAGDSNQPQHF.